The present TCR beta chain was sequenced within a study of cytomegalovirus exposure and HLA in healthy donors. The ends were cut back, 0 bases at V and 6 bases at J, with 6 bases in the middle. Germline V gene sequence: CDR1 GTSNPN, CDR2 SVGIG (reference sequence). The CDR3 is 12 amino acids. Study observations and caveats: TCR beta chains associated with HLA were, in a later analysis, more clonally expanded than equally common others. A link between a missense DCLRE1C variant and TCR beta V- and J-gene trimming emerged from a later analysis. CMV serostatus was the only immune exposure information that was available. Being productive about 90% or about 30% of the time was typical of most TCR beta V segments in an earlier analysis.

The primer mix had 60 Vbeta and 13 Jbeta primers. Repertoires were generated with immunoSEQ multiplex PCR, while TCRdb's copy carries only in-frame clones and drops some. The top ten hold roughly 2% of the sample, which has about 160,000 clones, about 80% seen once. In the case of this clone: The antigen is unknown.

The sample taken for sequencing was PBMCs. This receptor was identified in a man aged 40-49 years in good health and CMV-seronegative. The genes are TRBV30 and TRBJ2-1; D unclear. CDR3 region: CAWSVNGNEQFF. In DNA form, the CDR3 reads TGTGCCTGGAGTGTTAACGGCAATGAGCAGTTCTTC.